These 10 T cell receptor beta chains were sequenced from one sample in a study of regulatory T cells in long-lasting Graves disease. Libraries of TCR beta came from iRepertoire HTBI primers plus Arm-PCR of CDR3 regions. TCRdb re-analysed the multiplex PCR reads in MiXCR, keeping a single row per CDR3 protein. This sample has roughly 420,000 distinct CDR3 sequences, with about a sixth found just once. Time point of the sample: newly diagnosed GD, antithyroid drugs for less than 3 months. Extracted PBMC RNA gave rise to the TCR library. The source material was peripheral blood mononuclear cells (PBMCs), sampled at new diagnosis, from a patient treated with antithyroid drugs. The origin of the receptors is a female donor with Graves disease.

This clonotype was seen a handful of times. This chain joins TRBV10-3 and TRBJ1-3; D ambiguous. The CDR3 length is 16 residues. CDR1 ENHRY and CDR2 SYGVKD come from the germline V gene. V was trimmed by 4 bases and J by 0 bases, leaving 13 bases between them. CDR3 region: CAISGSLGPSGNTIYF. The CDR3, as DNA: TGTGCCATCAGTGGTTCTTTAGGGCCCTCTGGAAACACCATATATTTT.

This clonotype has at least ten counts. This chain connects TRBV6-2 or TRBV6-3 to TRBJ1-1; D remains unclear. CDR1 is MNHEY, CDR2 SVGEGT, per germline. The CDR3 spans 14 residues. Trimming shortened V by 6 bases and J by 0 bases, and 11 bases separated the two germline ends. This chain's CDR3 is CASRGLWMNTEAFF. CDR3 bases: TGTGCCAGCAGGGGGTTGTGGATGAACACTGAAGCTTTCTTT.

V is TRBV28 and J is TRBJ2-1, with D possibly matching TRBD1 (5 bases). From germline, CDR1 is MDHEN and CDR2 SYDVKM. V shed 5 bases and J shed 1 base, with 39 bases lying between them. The CDR3 covers 24 residues. The CDR3 DNA reads TGTGCCAGCAGTCCAGATTGGGTTGCGGCCATTTGGGGCCATTCAGGGAATTCCTACAATGAGCAGTTCTTC. It is translated as CASSPDWVAAIWGHSGNSYNEQFF. Supplemented by reference TRBV28 and TRBJ2-1, the full variable domain reads DVKVTQSSRYLVKRTGEKVFLECVQDMDHENMFWYRQDPGLGLRLIYFSYDVKMKEKGDIPEGYSVSREKKERFSLILESASTNQTSMYLCASSPDWVAAIWGHSGNSYNEQFFGPGTRLTVL.

The genes are TRBV6-2 or TRBV6-3 and TRBJ1-5, with D possibly being TRBD1 (6 bases). The germline V gene encodes CDR1 MNHEY and CDR2 SVGEGT. V lost 6 bases to trimming and J lost 1 base, with 10 bases between them. The CDR3 spans 14 residues. CDR3 DNA: TGTGCCAGCAGCGGGGGCGCGAGCAATCAGCCCCAGCATTTT. Its protein product is CASSGGASNQPQHF.

The chain uses TRBV7-2 and TRBJ2-7; D gene ambiguous. The length of the CDR3 is 14 residues. Germline V gene sequence: CDR1 SGHTA, CDR2 FQGNSA. The CDR3 spells CVGSLHNRGHEQYF. DNA for the CDR3: TGTGTCGGCAGCTTACACAACCGAGGCCACGAGCAGTACTTC.

This clonotype occurred many times. The chain has TRBV27 and TRBJ2-2, with 7 bases aligning to TRBD1. J was trimmed by 6 bases and V by 1 base; bases with no gene match: 11. CDR3 size: 17 residues. Germline values: CDR1 MNHEY, CDR2 SMNVEV (reference sequence). The CDR3 coding sequence is TGTGCCAGCAGTTTATGGGAAGGACAGGTGAAAGCCGGGGAGCTGTTTTTT. Translation gives CASSLWEGQVKAGELFF.

This clonotype showed up many times. CDR3 loop: CASSRQGPRPQHF. CDR3 bases: TGCGCCAGCAGTCGACAGGGGCCTCGACCCCAGCATTTT. This sequence joins TRBV10-2 and TRBJ1-5, with 8 bases aligning to TRBD1. Germline assignment: CDR1 WSHSY and CDR2 SAAADI. This CDR3 comprises 13 residues. V shed 5 bases, J shed 10 bases, and the junction held 7 bases outside the gene matches.

This clonotype was detected many times. The V call is TRBV5-1, the J call TRBJ1-2; D unclear. V shed 0 bases and J shed 2 bases, with 11 bases lying between them. The CDR3 sequence is 15 residues long. Germline V lookup: CDR1 SGHRS, CDR2 YFSETQ. The CDR3 reads CASSLDLHANYGYTF. The DNA for the CDR3 is TGCGCCAGCAGCTTGGACCTCCACGCCAACTATGGCTACACCTTC.

This clonotype has at least ten counts. The gene calls are TRBV9 and TRBJ2-3; 10 bases are a match to TRBD2. This CDR3 has 15 amino acids. Germline assignment: CDR1 SGDLS and CDR2 YYNGEE. V shed 4 bases and J 6 bases; nucleotides not matched to a gene: 8. The CDR3 loop reads CASSPSSGRADTQYF. Here the CDR3 DNA reads TGTGCCAGCAGCCCTTCGAGCGGGAGGGCGGATACGCAGTATTTT.

Many counts were recorded for this clonotype. The gene calls are TRBV2 and TRBJ1-2, with D possibly matching TRBD1 (5 bases). CDR1 is SNHLY and CDR2 is FYNNEI in the germline V gene. The CDR3 runs 14 residues. Trimming left V 9 bases short and J 7 bases short, with 21 bases between. The CDR3 loop is CARPIHGALGGYTF. The CDR3 region has the DNA TGTGCCAGACCTATTCACGGGGCTCTCGGTGGCTACACCTTC.